These 21 T cell receptor beta chains share one sample of origin, sequenced in a study of beta chain features in type 1 diabetes. cDNA synthesis used the whole RNA isolate, giving expressed TCRB sequences. This table comes from immunoSEQ multiplex PCR, and its TCRdb copy is limited to in-frame clones, with some not included. Seen here are about 180,000 clones, approximately 13% observed once, and the top ten hold approximately 0.64%. The sample consisted of central memory CD4+ T cells from blood. Receptor source: a woman aged 18-29 years in good health.

This clone has only a few counts. The rearrangement joins TRBV30 to TRBJ2-7; TRBD2 might be the D (5 bases). Trimming left V 5 bases short and J 0 bases short, with 11 bases between. The germline V gene has CDR1 GTSNPN and CDR2 SVGIG (reference sequence). This CDR3 is built from 13 residues. Here the CDR3 DNA reads TGTGCCTGGGGAGTCGGGGTCTCCTACGAGCAGTACTTC. This gives the protein CAWGVGVSYEQYF. Filled out from reference TRBV30 and TRBJ2-7, the complete variable domain reads SQTIHQWPATLVQPVGSPLSLECTVEGTSNPNLYWYRQAAGRGLQLLFYSVGIGQISSEVPQNLSASRPQDRQFILSSKKLLLSDSGFYLCAWGVGVSYEQYFGPGTRLTVT.

This clone was seen once. The chain has TRBV5-6 and TRBJ2-7, with TRBD2 matching 11 bases. The CDR3 covers 16 residues. Germline-derived CDR1 and CDR2 are SGHDT and YYEEEE. J was trimmed by 5 bases and V by 4 bases; bases with no gene match: 11. Written as DNA, the CDR3 is TGTGCCAGCAGCCGCTTACTAGCGGGAGTGGGCAACGAGCAGTACTTC. This encodes CASSRLLAGVGNEQYF. The full variable domain, with the rest looked up from reference TRBV5-6 and TRBJ2-7, is DAGVTQSPTHLIKTRGQQVTLRCSPKSGHDTVSWYQQALGQGPQFIFQYYEEEERQRGNFPDRFSGHQFPNYSSELNVNALLLGDSALYLCASSRLLAGVGNEQYFGPGTRLTVT.

Details on this clone: A junction boundary mismatches the germline segment, possibly from a read error. The chain combines TRBV30 with TRBJ1-1, with D possibly being TRBD1 (5 bases). CDR1 and CDR2 (germline): GTSNPN, SVGIG (reference sequence). CDR3 length equals 14 residues. The CDR3 DNA sequence: TGTGCCCGGAGCATCGGACATCGGAACACTGAAGCTTTCTTT. Its translation: CARSIGHRNTEAFF.

Only a few counts were recorded for this clone. The chain has TRBV6-5 and TRBJ2-7; no definite D call. CDR3 length: 11 amino acids. V shed 7 bases and J shed 3 bases, with 7 bases lying between them. Per germline, CDR1 MNHEY and CDR2 SVGAGI. CDR3 sequence: CASTRGYEQYF. CDR3 in DNA: TGTGCCAGCACCCGAGGCTACGAGCAGTACTTC.

This clone has just a few counts. The rearrangement joins TRBV28 to TRBJ1-5; weak D call: TRBD1 (6 bases). The CDR3 contains 15 residues. Germline V gives CDR1 MDHEN, CDR2 SYDVKM. The V end lost 2 bases, the J end lost 1 base, and 9 bases lay between the germline ends. The CDR3 loop is CASSLTGPSNQPQHF. CDR3 sequence (DNA): TGTGCCAGCAGTTTAACAGGGCCCAGCAATCAGCCCCAGCATTTT.

V usage is TRBV13 and J usage is TRBJ1-1; D remains unclear. Deletions cut 5 bases from V and 1 base from J, with 5 bases between. The CDR3 sequence is 12 residues long. Germline V gives CDR1 PRHDT, CDR2 FYEKMQ (reference sequence). CDR3 nucleotides: TGTGCCAGCAGCCTAAGGAACACTGAAGCTTTCTTT. It is translated as CASSLRNTEAFF. The whole variable domain, remainder taken from reference TRBV13 and TRBJ1-1, is AAGVIQSPRHLIKEKRETATLKCYPIPRHDTVYWYQQGPGQDPQFLISFYEKMQSDKGSIPDRFSAQQFSDYHSELNMSSLELGDSALYFCASSLRNTEAFFGQGTRLTVV.

The V and J genes are TRBV2 and TRBJ2-5, with 7 bases lining up with TRBD1. This CDR3 has 15 amino acids. Germline loops: CDR1 SNHLY, CDR2 FYNNEI. V lost 10 bases, J lost 2 bases, and 13 bases stayed unmatched. The CDR3 DNA is TGTGCCACCAAATTGACAGGGCTTCTACAAGAGACCCAGTACTTC. This encodes CATKLTGLLQETQYF.

In its sample, this clone was seen a few times. CDR3 region: CASTLPGGRANEKLFF. The CDR3 DNA is TGTGCCAGCACCCTACCGGGGGGTAGGGCTAATGAAAAACTGTTTTTT. The V and J genes are TRBV7-9 and TRBJ1-4; maybe TRBD1 (5 bases). This CDR3 spans 16 amino acids. The germline gives CDR1 SEHNR, CDR2 FQNEAQ (reference sequence). The V end lost 7 bases, the J end lost 3 bases, and 18 bases lay between the germline ends.

This chain connects TRBV29-1 to TRBJ2-6; perhaps TRBD1 as D (5 bases). Trimming pared 7 bases from V and 4 bases from J, leaving 14 bases between. The CDR3 runs 14 residues. Germline CDR1 and CDR2: SQVTM and ANQGSEA. The CDR3 sequence: CSADPGSGANVLTF. CDR3 in DNA: TGCAGCGCCGACCCAGGGTCCGGGGCCAACGTCCTGACTTTC.

This chain links TRBV9 with TRBJ2-1; 7 positions agree with TRBD1. The CDR3 loop spans 16 amino acids. Trimming removed 4 bases from V and 2 bases from J; junction bases left unmatched: 9. Germline CDR1 SGDLS, CDR2 YYNGEE. CDR3 nucleotide sequence: TGTGCCAGCAGCTCTGGGACAGCCCCAGCCTACAATGAGCAGTTCTTC. It yields the protein CASSSGTAPAYNEQFF.

The gene calls are TRBV6-1 and TRBJ2-3; D is possibly TRBD2 (6 bases). Trimming took off 1 base at V and 3 bases at J, with 14 bases between the two ends. The germline gives CDR1 MNHNS, CDR2 SASEGT. The CDR3 totals 16 residues. CDR3 protein: CASSEGLGGTTDTQYF. In DNA form, the CDR3 reads TGTGCCAGCAGTGAAGGGCTGGGAGGAACAACAGATACGCAGTATTTT.

In its sample, this clone was seen a few times. The CDR3 sequence is CSAEDREVEAFF. CDR3 nucleotide sequence: TGCAGCGCCGAGGACAGAGAGGTAGAAGCTTTCTTT. This chain connects TRBV29-1 to TRBJ1-1; the D gene is possibly TRBD1 (6 bases). This CDR3 comprises 12 residues. CDR1 and CDR2 from the germline V gene are SQVTM and ANQGSEA. The ends were cut back, 7 bases at V and 8 bases at J, with 17 bases in the middle.

The rearrangement links TRBV30 to TRBJ1-2; D is perhaps TRBD1 (6 bases). The CDR3 totals 14 residues. Germline values: CDR1 GTSNPN, CDR2 SVGIG (reference sequence). Trimming shortened V by 0 bases and J by 4 bases, and 12 bases separated the two germline ends. CDR3 residues: CAWSVNRAGYGYTF. The CDR3 nucleotides read TGTGCCTGGAGTGTAAACAGGGCCGGCTATGGCTACACCTTC.

This clone has more than one count but fewer than ten. The V and J genes are TRBV4-2 and TRBJ1-5, with 7 bases identical to TRBD1. The V segment lost 1 base and the J segment 5 bases; nucleotides outside the gene matches: 5. Germline V gene sequence: CDR1 LGHNA, CDR2 YNFKEQ. The CDR3 totals 15 residues. This chain's CDR3 is CASSQARQGHQPQHF. CDR3 in DNA: TGTGCCAGCAGCCAAGCCCGACAGGGACATCAGCCCCAGCATTTT.

This clone has just a few counts. The chain recombines TRBV6-5 with TRBJ1-4; D gene unclear. The V end lost 6 bases, the J end lost 5 bases, and 10 bases lay between the germline ends. Germline lookup yields CDR1 MNHEY and CDR2 SVGAGI. The CDR3 spans 13 residues. This CDR3 reads CASRREANEKLFF. The CDR3, as DNA: TGTGCCAGCAGGCGGGAGGCGAATGAAAAACTGTTTTTT.

The J gene is TRBJ1-2, the V gene TRBV5-6; D not resolved. V lost 0 bases to trimming and J lost 4 bases, with 13 bases between them. Germline assignment: CDR1 SGHDT and CDR2 YYEEEE. This CDR3 is built from 15 residues. The CDR3: CASSLASRGGYGYTF. The CDR3 region has the DNA TGTGCCAGCAGCTTGGCCAGCCGGGGTGGCTATGGCTACACCTTC.

The sample holds a few counts of this clone. The V and J genes are TRBV7-3 and TRBJ2-1; TRBD2 matches at 13 bases. Germline V lookup: CDR1 SGHTA, CDR2 FQGTGA. The CDR3 is 17 amino acids. Trimming took 4 bases from V and 5 from J; bases not matched to a gene: 8. The CDR3 region is CASSSIRTSGGNNEQFF. CDR3 bases: TGTGCCAGCAGCTCCATAAGGACTAGCGGGGGTAACAATGAGCAGTTCTTC.

The CDR3 is CASSLPKSGTGYGYTF. The CDR3 DNA reads as TGTGCCAGCAGTTTACCGAAATCCGGGACAGGGTATGGCTACACCTTC. The J gene is TRBJ1-2, the V gene TRBV28, with 9 bases aligning to TRBD1. Losses at the gene ends were 2 bases for V and 5 bases for J; bases not matched to a gene: 9. CDR1 and CDR2 from the germline V gene are MDHEN and SYDVKM. The CDR3 is made up of 16 amino acids.

The gene calls are TRBV6-5 and TRBJ1-5, with 8 bases identical to TRBD1. The V gene's germline CDR1 is MNHEY and CDR2 SVGAGI. J was trimmed by 5 bases and V by 6 bases; bases with no gene match: 9. The CDR3 has 15 amino acids. The CDR3 loop is CASSRDRKGHQPQHF. In nucleotides, the CDR3 is TGTGCCAGCAGCCGGGACAGGAAGGGGCATCAGCCCCAGCATTTT.

The rearrangement links TRBV9 to TRBJ1-1, with D tentatively TRBD1 (5 bases). CDR1 SGDLS and CDR2 YYNGEE come from the germline V gene. The V and J ends lost 0 bases and 5 bases respectively, with 11 bases between them. CDR3 length: 14 amino acids. The CDR3 region is CASSVDPGGTEAFF. CDR3 nucleotide sequence: TGTGCCAGCAGCGTAGACCCCGGGGGAACTGAAGCTTTCTTT.

This clone was detected only a few times. V gene TRBV4-1 combines with J gene TRBJ2-7, with TRBD2 matching over 10 bases. The CDR3 totals 16 residues. Trimming at V came to 0 bases and at J to 2 bases, leaving 4 bases not matched to a gene. Germline values: CDR1 MGHRA, CDR2 YSYEKL. The CDR3 loop is CASSQDGSGRAYEQYF. The DNA for the CDR3 is TGCGCCAGCAGCCAAGATGGCAGCGGGAGGGCCTACGAGCAGTACTTC.